The 2 T cell receptor beta chains listed next were all sequenced from one sample in a study of regulatory T cells in long-lasting Graves disease. RNA isolated from PBMCs was used to make the TCR library. TCRdb re-analysed the reads in MiXCR, keeping a single row per CDR3 protein. The repertoire includes 500 to 850 distinct CDR3 sequences, approximately 70% of them detected once, and 25% to 30% sits in the top ten. The sample consisted of peripheral blood mononuclear cells (PBMCs), taken with antithyroid drug treatment, in newly diagnosed or persistent Graves disease (not recorded which). These receptors all come from a female donor with Graves disease.

This chain links TRBV5-1 with TRBJ2-5, with D uncertain. The CDR3 totals 11 residues. CDR1 SGHRS and CDR2 YFSETQ come from the germline V gene. V was shortened by 2 bases and J by 5 bases, with 4 bases between the two germline ends. The CDR3 spells CASSLTETQYF. The CDR3 nucleotides are TGCGCCAGCAGCTTAACGGAGACCCAGTACTTC.

This sequence joins TRBV11-2 and TRBJ1-2; D not resolved. This CDR3 spans 16 amino acids. Trimming took off 2 bases at V and 8 bases at J, with 21 bases between the two ends. Germline V lookup: CDR1 SGHAT, CDR2 FQNNGV. CDR3 DNA: TGTGCCAGCAGCTTAACATGGTCGGCGGGAAGGGAAGGCTACACCTTC. Translation: CASSLTWSAGREGYTF.